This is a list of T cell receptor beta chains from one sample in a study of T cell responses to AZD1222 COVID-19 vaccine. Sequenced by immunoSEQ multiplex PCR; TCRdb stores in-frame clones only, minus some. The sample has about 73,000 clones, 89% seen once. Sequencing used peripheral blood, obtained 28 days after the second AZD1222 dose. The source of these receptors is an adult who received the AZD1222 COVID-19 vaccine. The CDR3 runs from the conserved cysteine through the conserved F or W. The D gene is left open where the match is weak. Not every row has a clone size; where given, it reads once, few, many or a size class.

TGTGCCAGCAGTTCCCATCCAGATACGCAGTATTTT	CASSSHPDTQYF	TRBV6-2/TRBV6-3	TRBJ2-3	-	-
TGTGCCAGCAACCCCGGACTAGACAAGACCCAGTACTTC	CASNPGLDKTQYF	TRBV12-3/TRBV12-4	TRBJ2-5	TRBD2	-
TGTGCCAGCAGCTTAGGGCAGAACACTGAAGCTTTCTTT	CASSLGQNTEAFF	TRBV7-3	TRBJ1-1	-	-
TGTGCCAGCTCCCCGGGCCCTACTCCAACTAATGAAAAACTGTTTTTT	CASSPGPTPTNEKLFF	TRBV5-4	TRBJ1-4	-	-
TGTGCCAGCAGTGATCCCCCACAGGGACCACTGGGTTATGGCTACACCTTC	CASSDPPQGPLGYGYTF	TRBV6-1	TRBJ1-2	-	once
TGTGCCAGCAGCTTATTTCCGAACAATGAGCAGTTCTTC	CASSLFPNNEQFF	TRBV11-2	TRBJ2-1	-	-
TGTGCCAGCACCCCCGACAGTCACAGAGCTTTCTTT	CASTPDSHRAFF	TRBV12-3/TRBV12-4	TRBJ1-1	-	-
TGTGCCAGCAGTTCAGGGTACACTGAAGCTTTCTTT	CASSSGYTEAFF	TRBV7-9	TRBJ1-1	-	-
TGCGCCAGCAGCCCCCTCCCGCCGCCGATTCTCCAAGAGACCCAGTACTTC	CASSPLPPPILQETQYF	TRBV5-1	TRBJ2-5	-	-
TGTGCCAGCAGCCAAGGGTTGGGACGGGAAGCTTTCTTT	CASSQGLGREAFF	TRBV14	TRBJ1-1	-	-
TGTGCCAGCAAAGAGGGGACGGCTAACGAGCAGTACTTC	CASKEGTANEQYF	TRBV21-1	TRBJ2-7	-	-
TGTGCCAGCAGCTTGAGGGGGTCTCACCTTTATAGCAATCAGCCCCAGCATTTT	CASSLRGSHLYSNQPQHF	TRBV5-4	TRBJ1-5	-	few
TGTGCCAGCAGCTTAGTGAGTGCCCGAGCTTTCTTT	CASSLVSARAFF	TRBV11-3	TRBJ1-1	-	-
TGTGCCAGCAGTTTAGGGGGCTCGGACAGGGGCTACGAGCAGTACTTC	CASSLGGSDRGYEQYF	TRBV28	TRBJ2-7	TRBD1	-